A selection of T cell receptor beta chains follows, all from one sample in a study of cytomegalovirus exposure and HLA in healthy donors. Produced via immunoSEQ multiplex PCR; TCRdb's table is partial and in-frame only. The sample records 35,000 to 40,000 clones, 74% being singletons. Sequencing was carried out using PBMCs. These receptors were taken from a young man in good health and CMV-seronegative. Both conserved end residues are part of each CDR3. A D gene is named only where the DNA matches it firmly. Expanded clones get a size class; other rows say once, few or many, or leave the size out.

j_call v_call clone_size d_call cdr3_nt cdr3_aa
TRBJ2-4 TRBV19 NA NA TGTGCCAGTAACCAGGACAGCACCAAAAACATTCAGTACTTC CASNQDSTKNIQYF
TRBJ2-7 TRBV18 NA NA TGTGCCAGCTCACCACCAAGTGCAGGGTCCTACGAGCAGTACTTC CASSPPSAGSYEQYF
TRBJ2-7 TRBV29-1 once NA TGCAGCGTTGAAGATGGGCGGGAAAGGCCCTACGAGCAGTACTTC CSVEDGRERPYEQYF
TRBJ1-5 TRBV19 NA NA TGTGCCAGTAGTACCCAGGGAGGGTCGACCAGCAATCAGCCCCAGCATTTT CASSTQGGSTSNQPQHF
TRBJ2-2 TRBV4-2 NA TRBD2 TGTGCCAGCAGCCCGTTGGCGGGGGACACCGGGGAGCTGTTTTTT CASSPLAGDTGELFF
TRBJ1-5 TRBV5-8 NA TRBD1 TGTGCCAGCAGCTGGGGGACAGGGTCGTTTTATCAGCCCCAGCATTTT CASSWGTGSFYQPQHF
TRBJ2-5 TRBV7-6 NA NA TGTGCCAGCAGTACACCGGGGGAGGAGACCCAGTACTTC CASSTPGEETQYF
TRBJ1-1 TRBV6-1 NA NA TGTGCCAGCAGCCCATCGAACACTGAAGCTTTCTTT CASSPSNTEAFF
TRBJ2-7 TRBV7-8 NA TRBD1 TGTGCCAGCAGCTTGGGACAGGGAGGGGCCGAGCAGTACTTC CASSLGQGGAEQYF
TRBJ2-2 TRBV6-6 NA NA TGTGCCAGCACCCATGGGGGCAACGGGGAGCTGTTTTTT CASTHGGNGELFF
TRBJ2-3 TRBV29-1 NA NA TGCAGCGTTCGGGGGGCCTGGACAGCTAGCACAGATACGCAGTATTTT CSVRGAWTASTDTQYF